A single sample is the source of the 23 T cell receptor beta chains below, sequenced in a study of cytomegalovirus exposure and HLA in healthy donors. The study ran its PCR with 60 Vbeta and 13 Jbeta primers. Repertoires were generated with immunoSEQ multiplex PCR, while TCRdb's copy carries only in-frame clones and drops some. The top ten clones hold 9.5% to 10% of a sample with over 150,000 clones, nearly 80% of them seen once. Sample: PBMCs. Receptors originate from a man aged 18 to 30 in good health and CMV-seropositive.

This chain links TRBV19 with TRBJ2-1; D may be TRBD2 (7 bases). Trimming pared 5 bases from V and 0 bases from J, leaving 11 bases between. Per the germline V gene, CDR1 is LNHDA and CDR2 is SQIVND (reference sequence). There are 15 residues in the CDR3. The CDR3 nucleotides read TGTGCCAGTAGTTGGGGGGGCGACTCCTACAATGAGCAGTTCTTC. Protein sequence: CASSWGGDSYNEQFF.

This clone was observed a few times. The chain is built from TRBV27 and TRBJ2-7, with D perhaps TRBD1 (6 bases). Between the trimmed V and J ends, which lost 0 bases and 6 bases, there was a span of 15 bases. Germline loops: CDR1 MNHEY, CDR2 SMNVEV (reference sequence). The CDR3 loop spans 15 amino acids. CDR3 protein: CASSLSSQGFGEQYF. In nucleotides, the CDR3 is TGTGCCAGCAGTTTATCGTCCCAGGGGTTTGGCGAGCAGTACTTC.

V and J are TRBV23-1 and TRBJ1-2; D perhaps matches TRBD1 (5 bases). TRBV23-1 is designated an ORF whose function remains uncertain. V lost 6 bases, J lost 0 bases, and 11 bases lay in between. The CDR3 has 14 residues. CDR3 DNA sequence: TGCGCCAGCAGCAGGGAAAGGACTAACTATGGCTACACCTTC. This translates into CASSRERTNYGYTF.

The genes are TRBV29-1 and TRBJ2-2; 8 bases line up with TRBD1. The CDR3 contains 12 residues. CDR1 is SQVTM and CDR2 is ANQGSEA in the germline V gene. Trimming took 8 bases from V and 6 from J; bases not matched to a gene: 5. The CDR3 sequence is CSFQGAPGELFF. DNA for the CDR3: TGCAGCTTTCAGGGGGCGCCCGGGGAGCTGTTTTTT.

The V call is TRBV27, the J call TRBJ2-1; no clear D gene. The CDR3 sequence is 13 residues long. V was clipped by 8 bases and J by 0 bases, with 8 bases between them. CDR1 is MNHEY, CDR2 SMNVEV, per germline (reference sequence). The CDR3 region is CASGYSSYNEQFF. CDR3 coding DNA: TGTGCCAGCGGGTACAGCTCCTACAATGAGCAGTTCTTC.

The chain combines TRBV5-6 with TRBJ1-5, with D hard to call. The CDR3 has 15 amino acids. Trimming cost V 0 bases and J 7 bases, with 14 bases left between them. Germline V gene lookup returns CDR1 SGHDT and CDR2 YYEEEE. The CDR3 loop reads CASSLGSGGWQPQHF. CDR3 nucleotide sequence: TGTGCCAGCAGCTTGGGATCCGGCGGTTGGCAGCCCCAGCATTTT.

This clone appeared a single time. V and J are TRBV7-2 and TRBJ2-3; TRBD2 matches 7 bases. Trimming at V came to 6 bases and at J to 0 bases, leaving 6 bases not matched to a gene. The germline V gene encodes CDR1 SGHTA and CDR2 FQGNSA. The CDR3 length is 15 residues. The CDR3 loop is CASRPGGTSTDTQYF. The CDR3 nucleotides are TGTGCCAGCAGACCCGGGGGGACCAGCACAGATACGCAGTATTTT.

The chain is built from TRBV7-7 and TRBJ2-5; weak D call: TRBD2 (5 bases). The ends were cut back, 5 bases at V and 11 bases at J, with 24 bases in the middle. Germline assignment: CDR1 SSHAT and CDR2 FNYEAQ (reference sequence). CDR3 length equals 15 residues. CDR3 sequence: CASSPPSPGKLLQYF. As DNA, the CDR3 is TGTGCCAGCAGCCCCCCCTCGCCGGGAAAACTGTTGCAGTACTTC. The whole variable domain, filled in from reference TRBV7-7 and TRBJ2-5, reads GAGVSQSPRYKVTKRGQDVTLRCDPISSHATLYWYQQALGQGPEFLTYFNYEAQPDKSGLPSDRFSAERPEGSISTLTIQRTEQRDSAMYRCASSPPSPGKLLQYFGPGTRLLVL.

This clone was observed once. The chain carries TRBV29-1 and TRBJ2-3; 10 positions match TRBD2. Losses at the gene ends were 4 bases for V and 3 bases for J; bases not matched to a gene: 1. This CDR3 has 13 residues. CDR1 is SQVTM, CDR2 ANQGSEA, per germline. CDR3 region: CSVVAGGTDTQYF. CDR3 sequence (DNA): TGCAGCGTTGTAGCGGGAGGAACAGATACGCAGTATTTT.

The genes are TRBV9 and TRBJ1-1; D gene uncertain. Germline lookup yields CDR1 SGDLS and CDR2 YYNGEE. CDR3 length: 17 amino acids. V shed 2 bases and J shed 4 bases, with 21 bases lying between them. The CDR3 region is CASSVFRSQPEGTEAFF. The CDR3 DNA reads TGTGCCAGCAGCGTCTTCAGGAGTCAACCCGAGGGCACTGAAGCTTTCTTT.

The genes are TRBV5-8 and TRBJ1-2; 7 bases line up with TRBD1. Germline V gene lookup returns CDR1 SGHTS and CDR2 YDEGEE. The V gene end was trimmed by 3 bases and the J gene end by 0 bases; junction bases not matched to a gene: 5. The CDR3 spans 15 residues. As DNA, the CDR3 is TGTGCCAGCAGCTCCCTGACAGGGTCTAACTATGGCTACACCTTC. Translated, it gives CASSSLTGSNYGYTF.

The CDR3 loop reads CAWSVGGALDSGYTF. In nucleotides, the CDR3 is TGTGCCTGGAGTGTAGGGGGGGCTTTGGATAGTGGCTACACCTTC. The rearrangement joins TRBV30 to TRBJ1-2; D possibly corresponds to TRBD1 (6 bases). Germline CDR1 is GTSNPN and CDR2 is SVGIG (reference sequence). There are 15 residues in the CDR3. V was cut by 0 bases and J by 7 bases, with 18 bases left in between.

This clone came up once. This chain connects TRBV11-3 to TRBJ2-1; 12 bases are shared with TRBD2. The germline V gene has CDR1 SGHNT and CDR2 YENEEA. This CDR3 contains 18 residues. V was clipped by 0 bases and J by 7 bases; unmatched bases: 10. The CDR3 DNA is TGTGCCAGCAGCTTAGATCGGCTAGCGGGAGGGCCGGGGAATGAGCAGTTCTTC. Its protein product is CASSLDRLAGGPGNEQFF.

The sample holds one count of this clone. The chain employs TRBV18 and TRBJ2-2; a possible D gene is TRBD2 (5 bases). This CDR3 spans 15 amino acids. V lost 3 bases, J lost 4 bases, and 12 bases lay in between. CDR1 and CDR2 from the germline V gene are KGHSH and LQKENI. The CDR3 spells CASSPLDSLTGELFF. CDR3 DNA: TGTGCCAGCTCACCGTTGGACTCACTCACCGGGGAGCTGTTTTTT. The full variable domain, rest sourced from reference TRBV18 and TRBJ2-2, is NAGVMQNPRHLVRRRGQEARLRCSPMKGHSHVYWYRQLPEEGLKFMVYLQKENIIDESGMPKERFSAEFPKEGPSILRIQQVVRGDSAAYFCASSPLDSLTGELFFGEGSRLTVL.

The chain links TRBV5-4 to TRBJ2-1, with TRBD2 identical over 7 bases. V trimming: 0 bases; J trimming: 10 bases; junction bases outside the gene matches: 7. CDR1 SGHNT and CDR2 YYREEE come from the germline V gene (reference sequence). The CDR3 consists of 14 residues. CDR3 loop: CASSLERTSWEQFF. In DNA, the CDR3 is TGTGCCAGCAGCTTGGAACGGACTAGTTGGGAGCAGTTCTTC.

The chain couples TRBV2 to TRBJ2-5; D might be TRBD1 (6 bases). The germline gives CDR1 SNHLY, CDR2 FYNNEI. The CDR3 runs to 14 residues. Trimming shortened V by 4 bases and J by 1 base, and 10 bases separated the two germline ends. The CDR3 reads CASSVYRVQETQYF. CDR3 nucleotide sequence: TGTGCCAGCAGTGTTTACAGGGTCCAAGAGACCCAGTACTTC. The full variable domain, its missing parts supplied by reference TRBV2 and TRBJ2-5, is EPEVTQTPSHQVTQMGQEVILRCVPISNHLYFYWYRQILGQKVEFLVSFYNNEISEKSEIFDDQFSVERPDGSNFTLKIRSTKLEDSAMYFCASSVYRVQETQYFGPGTRLLVL.

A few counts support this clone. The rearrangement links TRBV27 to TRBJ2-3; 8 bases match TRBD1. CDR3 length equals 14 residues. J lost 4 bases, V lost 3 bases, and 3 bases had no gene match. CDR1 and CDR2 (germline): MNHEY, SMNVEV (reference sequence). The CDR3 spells CASSFSTGADTQYF. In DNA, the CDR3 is TGTGCCAGCAGTTTCTCGACAGGGGCAGATACGCAGTATTTT.

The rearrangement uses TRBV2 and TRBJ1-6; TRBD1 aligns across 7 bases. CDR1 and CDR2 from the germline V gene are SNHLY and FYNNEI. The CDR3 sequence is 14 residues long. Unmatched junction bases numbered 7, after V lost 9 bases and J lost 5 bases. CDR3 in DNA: TGTGCCAGGAGATGGGACAGAGATAATTCACCCCTCCACTTT. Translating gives CARRWDRDNSPLHF. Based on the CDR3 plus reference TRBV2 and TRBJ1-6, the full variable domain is EPEVTQTPSHQVTQMGQEVILRCVPISNHLYFYWYRQILGQKVEFLVSFYNNEISEKSEIFDDQFSVERPDGSNFTLKIRSTKLEDSAMYFCARRWDRDNSPLHFGNGTRLTVT.

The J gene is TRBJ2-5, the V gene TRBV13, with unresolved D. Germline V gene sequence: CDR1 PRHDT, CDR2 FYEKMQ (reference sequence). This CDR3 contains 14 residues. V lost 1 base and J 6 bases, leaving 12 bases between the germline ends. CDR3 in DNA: TGTGCCAGCAGCTTAGATTCCAGTACGAAGACCCAGTACTTC. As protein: CASSLDSSTKTQYF.

CDR3 region: CASSSTSGGHNEQFF. The CDR3 nucleotides read TGTGCCAGCAGCTCGACTAGCGGGGGACACAATGAGCAGTTCTTC. The rearrangement links TRBV7-2 to TRBJ2-1; TRBD2 aligns across 12 bases. The J segment lost 5 bases and the V segment lost 4 bases, leaving 3 bases of the junction unmatched. In germline, CDR1 is SGHTA, CDR2 FQGNSA. This CDR3 comprises 15 residues.

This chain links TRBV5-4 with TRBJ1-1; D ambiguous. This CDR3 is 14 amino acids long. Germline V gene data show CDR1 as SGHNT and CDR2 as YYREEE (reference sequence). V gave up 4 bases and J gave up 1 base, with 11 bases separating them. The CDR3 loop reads CASSRIEANTEAFF. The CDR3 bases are TGTGCCAGCAGCCGGATTGAGGCGAACACTGAAGCTTTCTTT.

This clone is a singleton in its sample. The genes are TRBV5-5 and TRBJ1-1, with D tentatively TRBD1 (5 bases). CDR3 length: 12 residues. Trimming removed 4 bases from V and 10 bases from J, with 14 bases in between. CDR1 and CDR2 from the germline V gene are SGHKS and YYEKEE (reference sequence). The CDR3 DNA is TGTGCCAGCAGCCCCGATAAGGGGCGAGCTTTCTTT. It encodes CASSPDKGRAFF. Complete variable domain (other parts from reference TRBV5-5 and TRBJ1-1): DAGVTQSPTHLIKTRGQQVTLRCSPISGHKSVSWYQQVLGQGPQFIFQYYEKEERGRGNFPDRFSARQFPNYSSELNVNALLLGDSALYLCASSPDKGRAFFGQGTRLTVV.

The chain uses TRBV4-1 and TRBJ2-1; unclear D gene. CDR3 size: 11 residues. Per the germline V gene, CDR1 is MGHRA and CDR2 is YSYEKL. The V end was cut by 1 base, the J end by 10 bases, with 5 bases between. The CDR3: CASSQATEQFF. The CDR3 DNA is TGCGCCAGCAGCCAAGCTACGGAGCAGTTCTTC.